The next 13 T cell receptor beta chains were all read from a single sample in a study of T-cell reconstitution after alpha-beta-depleted transplantation in children. The TCRbeta library incorporated unique molecular identifiers. Each CDR3 protein gets one entry after TCRdb re-called the PCR reads with MiXCR. The sample contains a few hundred thousand distinct CDR3 sequences, approximately 12% of which appear only once. The specimen was PBMCs, collected from the stem cell graft. Receptor source: a human donor who donated a stem cell graft to a child with Fanconi anemia.

V and J are TRBV20-1 and TRBJ1-2; D not certain. The germline gives CDR1 DFQATT, CDR2 SNEGSKA (reference sequence). This CDR3 contains 13 residues. V lost 1 base and J 5 bases, leaving 11 bases between the germline ends. The CDR3 sequence is CSARGGFDYGYTF. Here the CDR3 DNA reads TGCAGTGCTAGAGGAGGATTCGATTATGGCTACACCTTC.

In this sample, this clonotype turned up a few times. The chain is built from TRBV29-1 and TRBJ2-5; D is ambiguous. The germline V gene encodes CDR1 SQVTM and CDR2 ANQGSEA. Trimming pared 7 bases from V and 0 bases from J, leaving 12 bases between. The CDR3 has 13 residues. The CDR3 DNA reads TGCAGCGGCCTGGATAAGTACCAAGAGACCCAGTACTTC. The encoded protein is CSGLDKYQETQYF.

The sample holds many counts of this clonotype. The rearrangement links TRBV10-1 to TRBJ1-1, with 7 bases fitting TRBD1. Germline V gene sequence: CDR1 WNHNN, CDR2 SYGVQD (reference sequence). J gave up 10 bases and V 6 bases, and 8 bases lay outside the gene matches. CDR3 length: 12 amino acids. CDR3: CASSDNTGAAFF. The CDR3 DNA follows: TGCGCCAGCAGCGACAACACAGGGGCAGCTTTCTTT.

Details on this clonotype: Compared with germline, one end of the junction differs, possibly owing to a read error. The chain employs TRBV5-1 and TRBJ1-1; perhaps TRBD1 as D (6 bases). The CDR3 consists of 16 residues. The germline V gene encodes CDR1 SGHRS and CDR2 YFSETQ. The CDR3 region has the DNA TGCGCCAGCATCTTGGGTATCTTTTCGCCCAAGGGGGACGCTTTCTTT. Translating it yields CASILGIFSPKGDAFF. Based on the CDR3 plus reference TRBV5-1 and TRBJ1-1, the full variable domain is KAGVTQTPRYLIKTRGQQVTLSCSPISGHRSVSWYQQTPGQGLQFLFEYFSETQRNKGNFPGRFSGRQFSNSRSEMNVSTLELGDSALYLCASILGIFSPKGDAFFGQGTRLTVV.

This clonotype was counted only a few times. CDR3: CASSPTGLGLEQYV. In DNA, the CDR3 is TGTGCCAGCAGTCCGACAGGGCTAGGACTCGAGCAGTACGTC. This chain links TRBV27 with TRBJ2-7; 7 bases agree with TRBD1. The CDR3 has 14 amino acids. CDR1 and CDR2 (germline): MNHEY, SMNVEV (reference sequence). V shed 5 bases, J shed 6 bases, and the junction held 10 bases outside the gene matches.

This sequence joins TRBV5-1 and TRBJ2-1, with D perhaps TRBD2 (6 bases). CDR1 SGHRS and CDR2 YFSETQ come from the germline V gene. V dropped 5 bases and J dropped 0 bases, with 12 bases sitting between them. This CDR3 contains 15 residues. CDR3 protein: CASSGRGNSYNEQFF. CDR3 sequence (DNA): TGCGCCAGCAGTGGGCGGGGAAACTCCTACAATGAGCAGTTCTTC.

The chain carries TRBV21-1 and TRBJ1-1; TRBD1 reflects the table's D call only, with no check against the DNA. TRBV21-1 is reported as a pseudogene. The CDR3 contains 16 residues. CDR3: CASSKKTGAGDTEAFF. DNA of the CDR3: TGTGCCAGCAGCAAAAAGACAGGCGCAGGCGACACTGAAGCTTTCTTT.

This clonotype was seen only a few times. This rearrangement joins TRBV5-1 to TRBJ2-2; D is unresolved. Looked up from germline, CDR1 is SGHRS and CDR2 is YFSETQ. The length of the CDR3 is 15 residues. Trimming pared 1 base from V and 6 bases from J, leaving 13 bases between. The CDR3 here is CASSLRSNRPGELFF. In DNA, the CDR3 is TGCGCCAGCAGCTTGCGGTCTAACCGGCCCGGGGAGCTGTTTTTT.

The rearrangement uses TRBV27 and TRBJ1-1; 8 positions agree with TRBD1. The CDR3 covers 17 residues. Trimming removed 5 bases from V and 0 bases from J; junction bases left unmatched: 11. Germline V lookup: CDR1 MNHEY, CDR2 SMNVEV (reference sequence). CDR3 DNA: TGTGCCAGCAGTCGTAAACAGGGGGGGGGCATGAACACTGAAGCTTTCTTT. Protein sequence: CASSRKQGGGMNTEAFF.

This clonotype has just a few counts. The chain employs TRBV4-2 and TRBJ2-3; tentatively, D is TRBD1 (6 bases). Trimming removed 0 bases from V and 4 bases from J, with 11 bases in between. The CDR3 is 15 residues long. Germline CDR1 is LGHNA and CDR2 is YNFKEQ. CDR3 nucleotide sequence: TGTGCCAGCAGCCAAGATGGACAGAGCTCAGATACGCAGTATTTT. Translating gives CASSQDGQSSDTQYF.

This clonotype was detected only a few times. V gene TRBV29-1 combines with J gene TRBJ1-2, with D possibly matching TRBD1 (5 bases). The germline V and J ends were trimmed by 5 bases and 5 bases, with 15 bases remaining between them. The CDR3 covers 13 residues. Germline V gene sequence: CDR1 SQVTM, CDR2 ANQGSEA. CDR3 in amino acids: CSVTSPGGYGYTF. Written as DNA, the CDR3 is TGCAGCGTTACATCACCGGGGGGGTATGGCTACACCTTC.

The gene calls are TRBV29-1 and TRBJ1-1; TRBD1 is a possible D gene (6 bases). With 3 bases removed from V and 2 bases from J, the gap between germline ends came to 13 bases. Germline CDR1 reads SQVTM; CDR2 reads ANQGSEA. The CDR3 totals 14 residues. Here the CDR3 DNA reads TGCAGCGTTGACTTCGGCAGGGGTAACACTGAAGCTTTCTTT. Translation gives CSVDFGRGNTEAFF.

This chain links TRBV6-5 with TRBJ1-2; a weak D match, TRBD1 (5 bases). V dropped 0 bases and J dropped 7 bases, with 15 bases sitting between them. The CDR3 consists of 15 residues. The germline gives CDR1 MNHEY, CDR2 SVGAGI. CDR3 nucleotides: TGTGCCAGCAGTTACTCGAAGGGACCCCACACTGGCTACACCTTC. This translates into CASSYSKGPHTGYTF.